These 25 T cell receptor beta chains came from one sample sequenced in a study of T-cell memory formation after mild COVID-19. TCRdb ran MiXCR on the 5' RACE reads and lists one entry per CDR3 protein. The table lists a few hundred thousand distinct CDR3 sequences, 20% to 25% of them singletons, with roughly an eighth in the top ten. Sequencing was performed on PBMCs or a T cell subset sorted from them (not recorded which). These TCRs come from an adult woman who had mild COVID-19 (a few samples of this study predate the infection). Cell type and time point are not known.

This clonotype was seen more than once but under ten times. This chain links TRBV5-4 with TRBJ2-1; 10 bases line up with TRBD2. Per the germline V gene, CDR1 is SGHNT and CDR2 is YYREEE (reference sequence). V lost 4 bases to trimming and J lost 9 bases; unmatched junction nucleotides: 16. The CDR3 extends over 17 amino acids. Here the CDR3 reads CASSSQVPSGRPREQFF. CDR3 coding DNA: TGTGCCAGCAGCAGCCAGGTTCCTAGCGGGAGACCTCGTGAGCAGTTCTTC.

The V gene is TRBV12-3 or TRBV12-4, the J gene TRBJ2-1, with D possibly matching TRBD1 (6 bases). The CDR3 is made up of 13 amino acids. V was pared by 4 bases and J by 9 bases, with 13 bases between. CDR3 bases: TGTGCCAGCAGTTCAGGGGCTCCTGGTGAGCAGTTCTTC. It yields the protein CASSSGAPGEQFF.

In this sample, this clonotype turned up a few times. This sequence joins TRBV21-1 and TRBJ2-6; TRBD2 reflects the table's D call only, with no check against the DNA. TRBV21-1 is a pseudogene locus. This CDR3 is 16 amino acids long. The DNA of the CDR3 is TGTGCCAGCAGCAAAGAAGGGCCCTCTGGGGCCAACGTCCTGACTTTC. Protein sequence: CASSKEGPSGANVLTF.

CDR3 protein: CASGPPEGVKNIQYF. The CDR3 DNA is TGTGCCAGCGGACCTCCCGAGGGAGTCAAAAACATTCAGTACTTC. V gene TRBV21-1 combines with J gene TRBJ2-4; no check of the table's D call, TRBD2, against the DNA was made. TRBV21-1 is deemed a pseudogene. The CDR3 runs to 15 residues.

This clonotype was seen a handful of times. This chain links TRBV5-1 with TRBJ1-6; D gene uncertain. Per the germline V gene, CDR1 is SGHRS and CDR2 is YFSETQ. V was clipped by 4 bases and J by 7 bases, with 12 bases between them. The CDR3 sequence is 14 residues long. The CDR3 is CASSHGTSNSPLHF. CDR3 DNA: TGCGCCAGCAGCCACGGCACGAGCAATTCACCCCTCCACTTT. Drawing the rest from reference TRBV5-1 and TRBJ1-6, the complete variable domain is KAGVTQTPRYLIKTRGQQVTLSCSPISGHRSVSWYQQTPGQGLQFLFEYFSETQRNKGNFPGRFSGRQFSNSRSEMNVSTLELGDSALYLCASSHGTSNSPLHFGNGTRLTVT.

The genes are TRBV3-1 and TRBJ1-2; D perhaps matches TRBD1 (6 bases). The CDR3 is 12 amino acids. V lost 8 bases to trimming and J lost 7 bases, with 14 bases between them. Germline V gives CDR1 LGHDT, CDR2 YNNKEL (reference sequence). CDR3 sequence (DNA): TGTGCCAGCCGCGGGGGCGCCGGTGGCTACACCTTC. It encodes CASRGGAGGYTF.

The rearrangement links TRBV12-3 or TRBV12-4 to TRBJ1-2; 7 nucleotides line up with TRBD1. V lost 0 bases, J lost 4 bases, and 8 bases stayed unmatched. The CDR3 is made up of 16 amino acids. The CDR3 reads CASSLAGAQGTYGYTF. DNA for the CDR3: TGTGCCAGCAGTTTAGCGGGGGCACAGGGGACCTATGGCTACACCTTC.

This chain links TRBV20-1 with TRBJ1-4, with D possibly being TRBD1 (6 bases). The V end was cut by 3 bases, the J end by 5 bases, with 10 bases between. The CDR3 totals 13 residues. Looked up from germline, CDR1 is DFQATT and CDR2 is SNEGSKA (reference sequence). The CDR3 DNA reads TGCAGTGCTAGGCGCCAGGGGAATGAAAAACTGTTTTTT. It specifies CSARRQGNEKLFF.

A few counts support this clonotype. V gene TRBV6-5 combines with J gene TRBJ1-1, with a weak D call TRBD1 (5 bases). This CDR3 region has 12 residues. CDR1 and CDR2 (germline): MNHEY, SVGAGI. V was pared by 6 bases and J by 10 bases, with 15 bases between. CDR3 amino acids: CASSSRGVRAFF. The CDR3 DNA sequence: TGTGCCAGCAGCTCCCGGGGGGTGCGAGCTTTCTTT.

The chain joins TRBV20-1 to TRBJ1-1; 7 bases align to TRBD1. The CDR3 is 11 amino acids. J lost 8 bases, V lost 3 bases, and 3 bases had no gene match. Germline CDR1 reads DFQATT; CDR2 reads SNEGSKA (reference sequence). This CDR3 is CSASGRGEAFF. CDR3 nucleotide sequence: TGCAGTGCTAGTGGCAGGGGGGAAGCTTTCTTT.

This chain connects TRBV28 to TRBJ2-7, with D tentatively TRBD1 (5 bases). Trimming pared 4 bases from V and 6 bases from J, leaving 16 bases between. The germline CDR1 and CDR2 sequences are MDHEN and SYDVKM. The length of the CDR3 is 14 residues. In DNA, the CDR3 is TGTGCCAGCAGTTCAGGGTATCAGTTGAGCGAGCAGTACTTC. This translates into CASSSGYQLSEQYF.

This chain joins TRBV20-1 and TRBJ2-3; tentatively, D is TRBD2 (6 bases). The germline V gene has CDR1 DFQATT and CDR2 SNEGSKA (reference sequence). The CDR3 is 15 residues long. Trimming pared 1 base from V and 9 bases from J, leaving 20 bases between. The CDR3 sequence is CSARGLGRELGTQYF. In DNA form, the CDR3 reads TGCAGTGCTAGAGGACTCGGCCGGGAGCTTGGGACGCAGTATTTT.

The rearrangement uses TRBV6-5 and TRBJ1-1; 8 nucleotides align to TRBD1. V dropped 6 bases and J dropped 0; count of bases not matched to a gene: 12. Looked up from germline, CDR1 is MNHEY and CDR2 is SVGAGI. This CDR3 spans 17 amino acids. Written as DNA, the CDR3 is TGTGCCAGCAGGGGACACAGGGGGTATGTGTTGAACACTGAAGCTTTCTTT. It is translated as CASRGHRGYVLNTEAFF.

The V call is TRBV12-5, the J call TRBJ1-1; TRBD1 might be the D (6 bases). CDR3 length equals 15 residues. Trimming took off 3 bases at V and 7 bases at J, with 18 bases between the two ends. Germline V gene data show CDR1 as LGHNT and CDR2 as FRNRAP. CDR3 bases: TGTGCTAGTGGTTTCACAGGGTCCTGGTTCAATGAAGCTTTCTTT. Translation gives CASGFTGSWFNEAFF. Together with reference TRBV12-5 and TRBJ1-1, the CDR3 gives the full variable domain: DARVTQTPRHKVTEMGQEVTMRCQPILGHNTVFWYRQTMMQGLELLAYFRNRAPLDDSGMPKDRFSAEMPDATLATLKIQPSEPRDSAVYFCASGFTGSWFNEAFFGQGTRLTVV.

This clonotype was observed a few times. The rearrangement uses TRBV4-1 and TRBJ1-4; D is ambiguous. Germline CDR1 MGHRA, CDR2 YSYEKL. V shed 0 bases and J shed 5 bases, with 13 bases lying between them. The CDR3 length is 16 residues. The CDR3 region is CASSQDWQEPNEKLFF. The CDR3 DNA reads as TGCGCCAGCAGCCAAGATTGGCAGGAACCCAATGAAAAACTGTTTTTT.

This clonotype has more than one count but fewer than ten. The chain joins TRBV29-1 to TRBJ1-2; tentatively, D is TRBD1 (6 bases). Trimming took 3 bases from V and 8 from J, leaving 13 bases between them. The CDR3 is made up of 12 amino acids. Germline lookup yields CDR1 SQVTM and CDR2 ANQGSEA. The CDR3 is CSVEDSYRGYTF. CDR3 sequence (DNA): TGCAGCGTTGAGGACAGTTACAGGGGCTACACCTTC. The entire variable domain, with the rest obtained from reference TRBV29-1 and TRBJ1-2, is as follows: SAVISQKPSRDICQRGTSLTIQCQVDSQVTMMFWYRQQPGQSLTLIATANQGSEATYESGFVIDKFPISRPNLTFSTLTVSNMSPEDSSIYLCSVEDSYRGYTFGSGTRLTVV.

The CDR3 here is CASSFTGTSGYEQYF. The CDR3 DNA reads as TGTGCCAGCAGCTTTACCGGGACTAGCGGCTACGAGCAGTACTTC. The chain employs TRBV7-2 and TRBJ2-7; 11 bases agree with TRBD2. The germline CDR1 and CDR2 sequences are SGHTA and FQGNSA. V shed 3 bases and J 3 bases; nucleotides not matched to a gene: 4. This CDR3 comprises 15 residues.

This clonotype was seen a handful of times. The J gene is TRBJ2-3, the V gene TRBV5-1, with 11 bases lining up with TRBD1. Germline trimming cut 3 bases from V and 3 bases from J; bases unmatched to any gene: 9. The CDR3 runs 17 residues. Looked up from germline, CDR1 is SGHRS and CDR2 is YFSETQ. CDR3 region: CASSSANGQGATDTQYF. The CDR3 coding sequence is TGCGCCAGCAGCTCCGCTAATGGACAGGGGGCAACAGATACGCAGTATTTT.

This clonotype was counted a few times. The chain has TRBV4-3 and TRBJ1-1; possible D gene TRBD1, 6 bases. The CDR3 runs 13 residues. Germline V lookup: CDR1 LGHNA, CDR2 YSLEER. V was clipped by 0 bases and J by 10 bases, with 12 bases between them. The CDR3 DNA sequence: TGCGCCAGCAGCCAAGATCTAAGGACAGTAGCTTTCTTT. Protein: CASSQDLRTVAFF.

This clonotype was seen a handful of times. The chain joins TRBV7-9 to TRBJ1-4; weak D call: TRBD1 (6 bases). CDR3 length: 14 residues. Trimming cost V 8 bases and J 7 bases, with 17 bases left between them. Per germline, CDR1 SEHNR and CDR2 FQNEAQ (reference sequence). The CDR3 DNA reads TGTGCCAGCTCAGTCCGGGACAAGCTTGAAAAACTGTTTTTT. Translating it yields CASSVRDKLEKLFF.

This clonotype was detected many times. The chain couples TRBV12-3 or TRBV12-4 to TRBJ1-5; D is unclear. Trimming removed 3 bases from V and 4 bases from J, with 10 bases in between. This CDR3 has 14 residues. The CDR3 sequence: CASSLNSENQPQHF. The DNA of the CDR3 is TGTGCCAGCAGTTTGAACTCTGAGAATCAGCCCCAGCATTTT.

The rearrangement uses TRBV4-1 and TRBJ1-2; tentative D call: TRBD1 (6 bases). The V gene's germline CDR1 is MGHRA and CDR2 YSYEKL. The V gene lost 4 bases and the J gene lost 7 bases, with 16 bases spanning the gap. The CDR3 is 14 residues long. The CDR3 spells CASSLVRGSPGYTF. The CDR3 coding sequence is TGCGCCAGCAGCCTTGTAAGGGGGTCGCCTGGCTACACCTTC.

The V and J genes are TRBV6-1 and TRBJ1-5; D is unresolved. Germline CDR1 reads MNHNS; CDR2 reads SASEGT. Trimming pared 3 bases from V and 0 bases from J, leaving 12 bases between. CDR3 length: 16 amino acids. CDR3 bases: TGTGCCAGCAGTGATCCGACGGTCTATAGCAATCAGCCCCAGCATTTT. Its protein product is CASSDPTVYSNQPQHF.

The J gene is TRBJ2-5, the V gene TRBV20-1, with D perhaps matching TRBD1 (6 bases). V dropped 6 bases and J dropped 5 bases, with 13 bases sitting between them. CDR3 length: 12 amino acids. Germline V CDR1 and CDR2: DFQATT, SNEGSKA (reference sequence). CDR3 DNA sequence: TGCAGTGCCCCCCAGGGGTATGAGACCCAGTACTTC. Its translation is CSAPQGYETQYF.

CDR3 sequence reads: CASSPSGGALGELFF. In DNA form, the CDR3 reads TGTGCCAGCAGCCCTAGCGGGGGGGCCCTCGGGGAGCTGTTTTTT. The V and J genes are TRBV12-3 or TRBV12-4 and TRBJ2-2; 12 bases match TRBD2. The ends lost 6 bases at V and 7 bases at J; junction bases unmatched: 6. CDR3 length equals 15 residues.